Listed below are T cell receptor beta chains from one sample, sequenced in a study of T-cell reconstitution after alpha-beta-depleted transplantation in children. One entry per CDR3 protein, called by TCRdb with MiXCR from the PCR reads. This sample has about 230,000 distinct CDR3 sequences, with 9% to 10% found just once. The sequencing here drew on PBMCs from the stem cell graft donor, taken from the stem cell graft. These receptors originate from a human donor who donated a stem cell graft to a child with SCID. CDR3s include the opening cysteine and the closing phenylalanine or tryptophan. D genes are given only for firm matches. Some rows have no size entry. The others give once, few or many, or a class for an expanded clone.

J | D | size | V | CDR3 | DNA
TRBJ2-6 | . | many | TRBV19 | CASSIGGSGANVLTF | TGTGCCAGTAGTATAGGTGGGAGTGGGGCCAACGTCCTGACTTTC
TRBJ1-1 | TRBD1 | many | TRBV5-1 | CASSLEAQGAEAFF | TGCGCCAGCAGCTTGGAGGCCCAGGGGGCTGAAGCTTTCTTT
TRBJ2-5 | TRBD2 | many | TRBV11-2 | CASSLSFGGLAGARETQYF | TGTGCCAGCAGCTTATCTTTTGGGGGACTAGCGGGGGCCCGGGAGACCCAGTACTTC
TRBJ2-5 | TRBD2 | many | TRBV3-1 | CASSLARTSKGISDF | TGTGCCAGCAGCCTCGCTCGGACTAGTAAAGGCATTTCGGACTTC
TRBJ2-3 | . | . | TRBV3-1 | CASSQDQKRHTQYF | TGTGCCAGCAGCCAAGATCAAAAGCGACATACGCAGTATTTT
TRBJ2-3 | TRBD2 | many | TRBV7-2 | CASSLVRGEDTQYF | TGTGCCAGCAGCTTAGTTCGGGGGGAAGATACGCAGTATTTT
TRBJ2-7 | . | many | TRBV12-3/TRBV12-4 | CASRRRQAEEQYF | TGTGCCAGCAGACGACGACAGGCGGAAGAGCAGTACTTC
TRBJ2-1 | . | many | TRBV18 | CASSLSSTSYNEQFF | TGTGCCAGCTCATTGAGTTCGACCTCCTACAATGAGCAGTTCTTC
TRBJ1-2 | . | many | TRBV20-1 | CSARPFGTDIDGYTF | TGCAGTGCTAGGCCCTTCGGGACCGATATTGATGGCTACACCTTC
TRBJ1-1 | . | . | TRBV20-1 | CSARDGHTNTEAFF | TGCAGTGCTAGAGATGGTCATACGAACACTGAAGCTTTCTTT
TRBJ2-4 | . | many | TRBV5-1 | CASSQSENPNIQYF | TGCGCCAGCAGTCAATCGGAAAATCCAAACATTCAGTACTTC
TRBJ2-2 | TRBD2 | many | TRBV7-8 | CASSLVAGGAGELFF | TGTGCCAGCAGCTTAGTAGCGGGGGGGGCCGGGGAGCTGTTTTTT
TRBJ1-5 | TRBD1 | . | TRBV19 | CASRTGGRRNQPQHF | TGTGCCAGTAGGACAGGGGGCCGTCGCAATCAGCCCCAGCATTTT
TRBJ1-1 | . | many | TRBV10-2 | CASSGGEAFF | TGCGCCAGCAGCGGGGGTGAAGCTTTCTTT
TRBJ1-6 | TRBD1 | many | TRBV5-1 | CASSLAADRGNSPLHF | TGCGCCAGCAGCTTGGCCGCGGACAGGGGTAATTCACCCCTCCACTTT
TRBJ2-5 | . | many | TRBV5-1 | CASRKVSGETQYF | TGCGCCAGCAGGAAGGTCTCTGGGGAGACCCAGTACTTC
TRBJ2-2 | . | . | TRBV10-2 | CASEGGGTGELFF | TGCGCCAGCGAGGGGGGGGGCACCGGGGAGCTGTTTTTT
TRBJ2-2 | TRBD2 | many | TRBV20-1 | CSALRGLAGGDTGELFF | TGCAGTGCCCTCCGGGGTCTAGCGGGGGGAGACACCGGGGAGCTGTTTTTT
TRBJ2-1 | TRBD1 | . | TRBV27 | CASSQTPGGNYNEQFF | TGTGCCAGCAGTCAAACTCCAGGGGGCAACTACAATGAGCAGTTCTTC
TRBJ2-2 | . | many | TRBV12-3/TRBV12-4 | CASRGPNTGELFF | TGTGCCAGCCGGGGGCCGAACACCGGGGAGCTGTTTTTT
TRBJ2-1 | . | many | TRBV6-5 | CASSYEGPLQYNEQFF | TGTGCCAGCAGTTACGAGGGACCTCTTCAATACAATGAGCAGTTCTTC
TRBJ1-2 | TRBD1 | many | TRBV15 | CATSRDRGQGYGYTF | TGTGCCACCAGCAGAGATCGGGGACAGGGATATGGCTACACCTTC
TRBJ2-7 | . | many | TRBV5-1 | CASSSALLFDEQYF | TGCGCCAGCAGCTCCGCCCTTCTGTTCGACGAGCAGTACTTC
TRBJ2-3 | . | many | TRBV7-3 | CASSLTGGHGGSDTQYF | TGTGCCAGCAGCTTAACTGGGGGACATGGAGGTTCGGATACGCAGTATTTT
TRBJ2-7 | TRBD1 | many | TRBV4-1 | CASSAEGQGPYEQYF | TGCGCCAGCAGTGCCGAGGGACAGGGTCCCTACGAGCAGTACTTC
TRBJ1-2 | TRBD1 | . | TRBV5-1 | CASSTPEAGTGHGYTF | TGCGCCAGCAGCACACCAGAGGCCGGGACAGGGCATGGCTACACCTTC
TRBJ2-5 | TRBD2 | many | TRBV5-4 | CASSDGTTQETQYF | TGTGCCAGCAGCGATGGGACTACCCAAGAGACCCAGTACTTC
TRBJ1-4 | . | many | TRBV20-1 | CSARDPRAGATNEKLFF | TGCAGTGCTAGAGATCCCAGGGCCGGTGCAACTAATGAAAAACTGTTTTTT
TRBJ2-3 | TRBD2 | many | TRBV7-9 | CASSSSGGSTDTQYF | TGTGCCAGCAGCTCTAGCGGGGGCAGCACAGATACGCAGTATTTT
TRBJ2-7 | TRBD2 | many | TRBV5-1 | CASSLALGLVYEQYF | TGCGCCAGCAGCTTGGCCCTAGGACTAGTCTACGAGCAGTACTTC
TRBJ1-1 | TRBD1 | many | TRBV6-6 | CASRLKGAGNTEAFF | TGTGCCAGCAGACTAAAGGGGGCCGGGAACACTGAAGCTTTCTTT